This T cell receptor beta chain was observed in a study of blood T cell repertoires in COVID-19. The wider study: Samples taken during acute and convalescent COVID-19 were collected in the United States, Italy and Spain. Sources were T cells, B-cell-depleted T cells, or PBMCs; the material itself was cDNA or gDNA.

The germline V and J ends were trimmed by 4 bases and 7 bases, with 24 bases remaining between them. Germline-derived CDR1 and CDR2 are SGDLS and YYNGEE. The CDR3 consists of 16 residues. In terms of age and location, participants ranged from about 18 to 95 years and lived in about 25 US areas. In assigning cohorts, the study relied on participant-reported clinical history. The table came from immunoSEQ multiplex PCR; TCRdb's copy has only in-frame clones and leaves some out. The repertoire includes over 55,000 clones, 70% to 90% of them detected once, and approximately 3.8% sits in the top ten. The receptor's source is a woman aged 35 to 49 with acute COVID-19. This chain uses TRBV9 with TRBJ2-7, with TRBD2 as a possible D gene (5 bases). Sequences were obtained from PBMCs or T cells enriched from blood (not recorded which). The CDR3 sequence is CASSSSRGSAPVEQYF. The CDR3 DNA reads TGTGCCAGCAGCTCCTCCCGGGGTAGCGCCCCCGTAGAGCAGTACTTC.